Below are 22 T cell receptor beta chains sequenced from a single sample in a study of PD-1 blockade in classical Hodgkin lymphoma. Relapse was seen in all patients after autologous stem cell transplantation, and brentuximab vedotin exposure was variable. Generated by immunoSEQ multiplex PCR, the TCRdb table keeps only in-frame clones and is missing some. The sample lists roughly 150,000 clones, around 84% seen once, with 9.2% in the top ten. The starting material was peripheral blood mononuclear cells (PBMCs), obtained before the second cycle of nivolumab. The receptor source for this set is a human donor with classical Hodgkin lymphoma.

This chain links TRBV5-5 with TRBJ1-1, with D hard to call. This CDR3 is 14 amino acids long. The V gene's germline CDR1 is SGHKS and CDR2 YYEKEE (reference sequence). V was cut by 1 base and J by 1 base, with 8 bases left in between. CDR3 bases: TGTGCCAGCAGCTTGTTAGCGGGGAACACTGAAGCTTTCTTT. Protein sequence: CASSLLAGNTEAFF.

This clone was observed once. V and J are TRBV6-5 and TRBJ1-3, with D unclear. The V and J ends lost 0 bases and 0 bases respectively, with 9 bases between them. Looked up from germline, CDR1 is MNHEY and CDR2 is SVGAGI. The CDR3 is 16 residues long. The CDR3 bases are TGTGCCAGCAGTTACTCGAACCAGTACTCTGGAAACACCATATATTTT. Its translation is CASSYSNQYSGNTIYF.

The J gene is TRBJ2-2, the V gene TRBV9; D gene unclear. Trimming stripped 3 bases from V and 0 bases from J, with 12 bases between. CDR3 size: 16 residues. The germline V gene has CDR1 SGDLS and CDR2 YYNGEE. CDR3 DNA sequence: TGTGCCAGCAGCGCCTCGGGCGGCCCGAACACCGGGGAGCTGTTTTTT. Protein product: CASSASGGPNTGELFF.

The rearrangement joins TRBV9 to TRBJ1-4; no definite D call. The V gene's germline CDR1 is SGDLS and CDR2 YYNGEE. The length of the CDR3 is 15 residues. Trimming took 0 bases from V and 7 from J, leaving 13 bases between them. The CDR3 bases are TGTGCCAGCAGCGTAGAAGGATTAGTAGGTGAAAAACTGTTTTTT. This codes for CASSVEGLVGEKLFF. Complete variable domain (other parts from reference TRBV9 and TRBJ1-4): DSGVTQTPKHLITATGQRVTLRCSPRSGDLSVYWYQQSLDQGLQFLIQYYNGEERAKGNILERFSAQQFPDLHSELNLSSLELGDSALYFCASSVEGLVGEKLFFGSGTQLSVL.

The sample holds a few counts of this clone. V usage is TRBV4-1 and J usage is TRBJ2-7, with 7 bases that match TRBD1. The CDR3 consists of 15 residues. The trim removed 4 bases at V and 5 bases at J, leaving 11 bases unmatched. From germline, CDR1 is MGHRA and CDR2 YSYEKL. CDR3 sequence reads: CASSLQLTGLDEQYF. CDR3 bases: TGCGCCAGCAGCCTACAGCTGACAGGGTTGGACGAGCAGTACTTC.

The chain couples TRBV6-5 to TRBJ1-5, with a weak D call TRBD1 (6 bases). CDR1 is MNHEY, CDR2 SVGAGI, per germline. The V end was cut by 0 bases, the J end by 1 base, with 7 bases between. There are 15 residues in the CDR3. CDR3 residues: CASSYSRGSNQPQHF. The CDR3 nucleotides read TGTGCCAGCAGTTACTCCAGGGGCAGCAATCAGCCCCAGCATTTT.

The chain uses TRBV2 and TRBJ1-3; no clear D gene. Trimming stripped 7 bases from V and 0 bases from J, with 4 bases between. Germline CDR1 SNHLY, CDR2 FYNNEI. The CDR3 covers 12 residues. In nucleotides, the CDR3 is TGTGCCAGCACCTACTCTGGAAACACCATATATTTT. Translation: CASTYSGNTIYF.

On this clone: This may arise from a read error, as a much more abundant clone is one base away. The chain uses TRBV11-2 and TRBJ2-5; perhaps TRBD1 as D (6 bases). Matching the DNA end better, TRBJ2-7 makes the J call doubtful. The germline V gene encodes CDR1 SGHAT and CDR2 FQNNGV. The CDR3 has 14 amino acids. The CDR3 is CASSPLDSSYEQYF. Here the CDR3 DNA reads TGTGCCAGCAGCCCCCTGGACAGTTCCTACGAGCAGTACTTC.

V and J are TRBV28 and TRBJ2-1, with a possible D match to TRBD2 (5 bases). The germline V gene has CDR1 MDHEN and CDR2 SYDVKM. Trimming removed 6 bases at V and 12 bases at J, with 21 bases between. The CDR3 is 14 residues long. The CDR3 spells CASSQTGGEDWQFF. The CDR3 nucleotides read TGTGCCAGCAGCCAGACTGGCGGCGAGGACTGGCAGTTCTTC.

The CDR3 nucleotides are TGTGCCAGCGGAATCACAGGGAGGCGAAACACCATATATTTT. This encodes CASGITGRRNTIYF. The chain employs TRBV11-2 and TRBJ1-3; perhaps TRBD1 as D (6 bases). Germline V gene lookup returns CDR1 SGHAT and CDR2 FQNNGV. Trimming removed 8 bases at V and 5 bases at J, with 16 bases between. The CDR3 runs to 14 residues.

The rearrangement links TRBV30 to TRBJ1-4; tentative D call: TRBD1 (5 bases). The CDR3 is made up of 15 amino acids. V was clipped by 3 bases and J by 8 bases, with 19 bases between them. CDR1 and CDR2 (germline): GTSNPN, SVGIG (reference sequence). As DNA, the CDR3 is TGTGCCTGGAGCCCAACCGGGACCCCGGGAGAAAAACTGTTTTTT. Translating it yields CAWSPTGTPGEKLFF.

This chain uses TRBV19 with TRBJ1-2; D not certain. CDR1 LNHDA and CDR2 SQIVND come from the germline V gene (reference sequence). Trimming took off 2 bases at V and 7 bases at J, with 14 bases between the two ends. This CDR3 region has 14 residues. CDR3 sequence: CASSISLGFPGYTF. CDR3 nucleotide sequence: TGTGCCAGTAGTATAAGCTTAGGGTTTCCTGGCTACACCTTC.

The chain links TRBV6-1 to TRBJ2-5; D may be TRBD2 (6 bases). Germline V gene data show CDR1 as MNHNS and CDR2 as SASEGT. V lost 8 bases and J lost 5, with 18 bases in between. The CDR3 is made up of 14 amino acids. The CDR3 DNA follows: TGTGCCAGCCGGAGGGCAGGACCGGTGGAGACCCAGTACTTC. Protein: CASRRAGPVETQYF.

The V call is TRBV18, the J call TRBJ2-7; D is perhaps TRBD2 (5 bases). In germline, CDR1 is KGHSH, CDR2 LQKENI. The V gene lost 2 bases and the J gene lost 2 bases, with 7 bases spanning the gap. CDR3 length: 13 amino acids. CDR3 loop: CASSPGGTYEQYF. DNA of the CDR3: TGTGCCAGCTCACCAGGAGGAACCTACGAGCAGTACTTC.

The genes are TRBV19 and TRBJ2-1; TRBD2 matches 8 bases. The length of the CDR3 is 16 residues. Germline CDR1 is LNHDA and CDR2 is SQIVND (reference sequence). J gave up 0 bases and V 9 bases, and 10 bases lay outside the gene matches. DNA for the CDR3: TGTGCCAGCTCGTCCCCTCGGGGGGGCTCCTACAATGAGCAGTTCTTC. Translated, it gives CASSSPRGGSYNEQFF.

This clone was seen ten or more times. V usage is TRBV7-9 and J usage is TRBJ1-1; weak D call: TRBD1 (5 bases). The CDR3 spans 12 residues. Trimming removed 4 bases from V and 10 bases from J, with 13 bases in between. The germline CDR1 and CDR2 sequences are SEHNR and FQNEAQ (reference sequence). The CDR3 sequence: CASSSSSGSAFF. For the CDR3, the DNA is TGTGCCAGCAGCTCCTCTTCAGGGTCAGCTTTCTTT.

The chain is built from TRBV5-1 and TRBJ2-7; D may be TRBD1 or TRBD2 (5 bases each). CDR3 length equals 13 residues. From germline, CDR1 is SGHRS and CDR2 YFSETQ. Trimming left V 1 base short and J 4 bases short, with 9 bases between. For the CDR3, the DNA is TGCGCCAGCAGCTTGAGTTGGGGGTACGAGCAGTACTTC. Protein product: CASSLSWGYEQYF.

This chain uses TRBV18 with TRBJ2-7; the match to TRBD2 covers 12 bases. The germline V gene encodes CDR1 KGHSH and CDR2 LQKENI. Unmatched junction bases numbered 18, after V lost 3 bases and J lost 9 bases. This CDR3 comprises 18 residues. The CDR3 nucleotides are TGTGCCAGCTCACCGGGACAACGAGAGACTAGCGGGAGAAGGGGGCAGTACTTC. Translated: CASSPGQRETSGRRGQYF.

This clone was seen only once. The chain has TRBV18 and TRBJ1-5, with TRBD1 identical over 7 bases. Per germline, CDR1 KGHSH and CDR2 LQKENI. The CDR3 has 15 amino acids. V shed 6 bases, J shed 4 bases, and the junction held 9 bases outside the gene matches. The CDR3 DNA reads TGTGCCAGCTCCACGGACAGGACATATAATCAGCCCCAGCATTTT. This translates into CASSTDRTYNQPQHF.

This chain joins TRBV9 and TRBJ2-5; D ambiguous. The V and J ends lost 0 bases and 2 bases respectively, with 8 bases between them. The CDR3 has 14 amino acids. Germline CDR1 is SGDLS and CDR2 is YYNGEE. The CDR3 DNA is TGTGCCAGCAGCGTAGGTTGGGGACAAGAGACCCAGTACTTC. It translates to CASSVGWGQETQYF.

This clone was picked up a small number of times. The chain couples TRBV18 to TRBJ1-6; D call uncertain. V shed 2 bases and J shed 10 bases, with 9 bases lying between them. Germline CDR1 and CDR2: KGHSH and LQKENI. The CDR3 runs to 13 residues. CDR3 loop: CASSPGSLSPLHF. As DNA, the CDR3 is TGTGCCAGCTCACCAGGCAGCTTATCACCCCTCCACTTT. The whole variable domain, filled in from reference TRBV18 and TRBJ1-6, reads NAGVMQNPRHLVRRRGQEARLRCSPMKGHSHVYWYRQLPEEGLKFMVYLQKENIIDESGMPKERFSAEFPKEGPSILRIQQVVRGDSAAYFCASSPGSLSPLHFGNGTRLTVT.

The chain uses TRBV7-6 and TRBJ2-6; D is possibly TRBD2 (7 bases). V was pared by 3 bases and J by 1 base, with 13 bases between. The CDR3 consists of 17 residues. Looked up from germline, CDR1 is SGHVS and CDR2 is FNYEAQ. This CDR3 is CASSLSGGQSGANVLTF. The CDR3 DNA sequence: TGTGCCAGCAGCTTGTCGGGGGGCCAGTCTGGGGCCAACGTCCTGACTTTC.